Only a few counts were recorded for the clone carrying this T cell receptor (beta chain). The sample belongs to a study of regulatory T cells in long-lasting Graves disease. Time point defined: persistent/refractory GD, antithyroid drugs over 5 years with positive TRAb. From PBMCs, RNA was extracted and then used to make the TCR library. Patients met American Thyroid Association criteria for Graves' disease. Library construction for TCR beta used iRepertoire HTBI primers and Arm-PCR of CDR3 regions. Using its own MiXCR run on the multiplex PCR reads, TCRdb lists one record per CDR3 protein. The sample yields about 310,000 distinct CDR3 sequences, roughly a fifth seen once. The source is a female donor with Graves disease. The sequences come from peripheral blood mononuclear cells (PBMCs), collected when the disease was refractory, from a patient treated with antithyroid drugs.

Here the CDR3 DNA reads TGTGCCAGCACCCGATCCCGAGGGGCACCTAATGAAAAACTGTTTTTT. Amino acids: CASTRSRGAPNEKLFF. The genes are TRBV7-8 and TRBJ1-4, with D maybe TRBD1 (5 bases). The CDR3 is 16 residues long. V was shortened by 7 bases and J by 3 bases, with 18 bases between the two germline ends. Looked up from germline, CDR1 is SGHVS and CDR2 is FQNEAQ.